This T cell receptor (beta chain) originates from a study of regulatory T cells in long-lasting Graves disease. CDR3-region Arm-PCR and iRepertoire HTBI primers produced the TCR beta libraries. TCRdb itself ran the multiplex PCR reads through MiXCR, one entry per CDR3 protein. The sample has 410,000 or so distinct CDR3 sequences; approximately 15% are singletons. Time point in this sample: newly diagnosed GD, antithyroid drugs for less than 3 months. PBMCs provided the RNA from which the TCR library was made. V gave up 9 bases and J gave up 5 bases; unmatched junction bases: 5. The CDR3 is 13 residues long. Germline V lookup: CDR1 SGHDN, CDR2 FVKESK. These data also featured in a second study, about T cells in Graves' hyperthyroidism and ophthalmopathy.

The input for sequencing was peripheral blood mononuclear cells (PBMCs), taken at new diagnosis, from a patient treated with antithyroid drugs. This TCR derives from a woman aged 30 to 39 with Graves disease. The chain combines TRBV14 with TRBJ1-3, with TRBD1 matching 9 bases. CDR3: CARSTGGRNTIYF. The DNA of the CDR3 is TGTGCCAGATCGACAGGGGGTAGAAACACCATATATTTT.